These T cell receptor beta chains were read from a single sample in a study of cytomegalovirus exposure and HLA in healthy donors. Clones were sequenced by immunoSEQ multiplex PCR, and TCRdb holds only the in-frame ones, with some missing. The profile covers some 200,000 clones, with approximately 80% appearing a single time and about 2.3% taken by the ten largest. Source material: PBMCs. These receptors originate from a woman in her twenties or thirties in good health and CMV-seronegative. Both conserved end residues are part of each CDR3.

v_call	j_call	cdr3_aa
TRBV2	TRBJ2-7	CASTGGALYEQYF
TRBV7-2	TRBJ2-5	CASSSPGLAGGETQYF
TRBV18	TRBJ2-5	CASSPPEGETQYF
TRBV4-3	TRBJ2-1	CASSQDMGTRNEQFF
TRBV4-3	TRBJ2-7	CASSQEWEKYYEQYF
TRBV2	TRBJ2-7	CASSEGSSYEQYF
TRBV2	TRBJ1-2	CASREDRGRNYGYTF
TRBV28	TRBJ2-3	CASSSTTPSDTDTQYF
TRBV28	TRBJ2-7	CASSPTGTGGFYEQYF
TRBV10-3	.	CATKVGTGSYEQYF
TRBV7-8	TRBJ1-2	CASSYQVDQVYGYTF
TRBV28	TRBJ1-2	CASSLTAGNYGYTF
TRBV28	TRBJ1-4	CASRTTGSEKLFF
TRBV2	TRBJ1-2	CASSQRQGNYGYTF
TRBV6-1	TRBJ1-1	CASSERGAHTEAFF
TRBV7-9	TRBJ2-7	CASSLQDRGYEQYF
TRBV15	TRBJ2-5	CATSRNLQGQTQYF
TRBV5-1	TRBJ2-2	CASSSGYSGTANTGELFF
TRBV5-1	TRBJ2-2	CASSLAQNTGELFF
TRBV29-1	TRBJ2-2	CSVEPGGPTGELFF
TRBV7-8	TRBJ1-2	CASSLPGVGYTF
TRBV27	TRBJ1-1	CASSLSAALEAFF
TRBV5-8	TRBJ2-7	CASGSTGRRSYEQYF
TRBV6-5	TRBJ2-5	CASSYSTSGTGETQYF
TRBV5-1	TRBJ1-1	CASSLVGGSTEAFF
TRBV6-6	TRBJ2-4	CASSAGGAKNIQYF
TRBV6-1	TRBJ1-4	CASSVNRGPNEKLFF
TRBV28	TRBJ1-4	CASTSGTGHEKLFF
TRBV6-6	TRBJ1-1	CASSYSTTASEAFF
TRBV7-2	TRBJ1-2	CASSHGTSYGYTF
TRBV4-1	TRBJ1-1	CASSQDRQGAYTEAFF
TRBV5-6	TRBJ2-7	CASSPGQGSYEQYF
TRBV28	TRBJ2-1	CASTTTPSYNEQFF
TRBV7-2	TRBJ1-4	CASNPGQHNEKLFF
TRBV7-2	TRBJ2-5	CASSPQAHRGVETQYF
TRBV5-1	TRBJ2-1	CASSSLGQGNNEQFF
TRBV29-1	TRBJ1-4	CSVEGRNEKLFF
TRBV14	TRBJ2-7	CASSQRTGDPYEQYF
TRBV10-3	TRBJ2-7	CAISESGLAGTYEQYF
TRBV9	TRBJ2-1	CASSVVLSTGGTYNEQFF
TRBV27	TRBJ2-3	CASSSIITPGLTTQYF
TRBV6-6	TRBJ2-7	CASSPSSYEQYF
TRBV9	TRBJ2-2	CASSVSGANTGELFF
TRBV18	TRBJ2-1	CASSPIQGFGYNEQFF
TRBV28	TRBJ2-7	CASSKACRQSYEQYF
TRBV29-1	TRBJ1-2	CSVRLYDGYTF
TRBV7-9	TRBJ2-3	CASSVSDTQYF
TRBV7-9	TRBJ2-5	CASNDLFTGRIETQYF
TRBV11-3	TRBJ2-2	CASSPGSGELFF
TRBV28	TRBJ1-2	CASSSASGSGYTF
TRBV5-4	TRBJ1-6	CASSTGQGSPLHF
TRBV21-1	TRBJ1-5	CASSKVKQGKQPQHF
TRBV4-3	TRBJ2-3	CASSQVPLFLEADTQYF
TRBV5-1	TRBJ2-1	CASSLGNTGLAPNEQFF
TRBV4-3	TRBJ1-1	CASSRANNEAFF